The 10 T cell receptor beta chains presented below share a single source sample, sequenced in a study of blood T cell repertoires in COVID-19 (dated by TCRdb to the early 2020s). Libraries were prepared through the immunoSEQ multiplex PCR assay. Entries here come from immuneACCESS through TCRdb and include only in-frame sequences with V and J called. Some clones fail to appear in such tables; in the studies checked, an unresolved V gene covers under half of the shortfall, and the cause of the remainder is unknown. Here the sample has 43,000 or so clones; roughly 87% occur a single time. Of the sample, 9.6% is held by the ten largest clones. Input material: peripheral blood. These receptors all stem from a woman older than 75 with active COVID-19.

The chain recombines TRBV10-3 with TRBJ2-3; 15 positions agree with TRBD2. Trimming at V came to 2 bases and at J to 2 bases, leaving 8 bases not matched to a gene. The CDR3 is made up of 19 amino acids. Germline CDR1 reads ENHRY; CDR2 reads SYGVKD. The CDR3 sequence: CAISEPTGLAGGYTDTQYF. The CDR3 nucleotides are TGTGCCATCAGTGAGCCGACAGGACTAGCGGGGGGGTACACAGATACGCAGTATTTT.

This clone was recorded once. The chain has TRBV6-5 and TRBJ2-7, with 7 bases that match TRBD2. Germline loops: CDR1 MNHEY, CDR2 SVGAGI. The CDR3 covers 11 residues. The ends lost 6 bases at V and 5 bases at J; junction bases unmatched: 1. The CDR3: CASRRGDEQYF. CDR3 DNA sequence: TGTGCCAGCAGACGGGGGGACGAGCAGTACTTC.

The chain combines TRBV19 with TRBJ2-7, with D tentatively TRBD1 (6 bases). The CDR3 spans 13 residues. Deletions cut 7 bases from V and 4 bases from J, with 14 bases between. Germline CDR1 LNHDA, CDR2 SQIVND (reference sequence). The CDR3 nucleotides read TGTGCCAGTACCCAGGGGCCAGGGTACGAGCAGTACTTC. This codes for CASTQGPGYEQYF.

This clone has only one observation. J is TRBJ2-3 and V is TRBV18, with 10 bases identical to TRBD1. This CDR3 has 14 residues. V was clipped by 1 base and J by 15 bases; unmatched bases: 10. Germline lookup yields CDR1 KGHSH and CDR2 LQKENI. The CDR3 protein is CASSPLDRGRPEYF. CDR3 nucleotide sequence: TGTGCCAGCTCACCACTTGACAGGGGGCGCCCCGAATATTTT.

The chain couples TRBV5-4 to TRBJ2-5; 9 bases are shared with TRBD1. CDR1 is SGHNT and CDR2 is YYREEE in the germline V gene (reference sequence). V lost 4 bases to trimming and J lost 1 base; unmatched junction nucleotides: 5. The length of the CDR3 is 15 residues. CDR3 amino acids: CASSQRQGGQETQYF. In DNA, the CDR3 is TGTGCCAGCAGCCAGCGACAGGGGGGCCAAGAGACCCAGTACTTC.

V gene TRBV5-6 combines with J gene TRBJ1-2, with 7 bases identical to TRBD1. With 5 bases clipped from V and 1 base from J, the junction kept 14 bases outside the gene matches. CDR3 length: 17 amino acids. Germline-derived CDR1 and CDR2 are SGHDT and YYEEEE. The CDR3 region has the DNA TGTGCCAGCAGTCGACAGGGTCCAACTAAAATTAACTATGGCTACACCTTC. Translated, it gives CASSRQGPTKINYGYTF.

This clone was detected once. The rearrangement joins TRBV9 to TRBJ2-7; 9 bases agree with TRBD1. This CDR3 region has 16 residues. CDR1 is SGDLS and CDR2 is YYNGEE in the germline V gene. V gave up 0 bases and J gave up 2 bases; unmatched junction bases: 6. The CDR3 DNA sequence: TGTGCCAGCAGCGTAGGGTATCGGACAGGGGCCTACGAGCAGTACTTC. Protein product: CASSVGYRTGAYEQYF.

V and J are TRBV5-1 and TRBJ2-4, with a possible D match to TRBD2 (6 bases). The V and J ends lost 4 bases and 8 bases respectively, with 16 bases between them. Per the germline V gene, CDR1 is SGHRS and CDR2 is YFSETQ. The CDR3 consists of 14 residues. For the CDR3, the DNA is TGCGCCAGCAGCCTGGGACCCACGGGGGACATTCAGTACTTC. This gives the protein CASSLGPTGDIQYF.

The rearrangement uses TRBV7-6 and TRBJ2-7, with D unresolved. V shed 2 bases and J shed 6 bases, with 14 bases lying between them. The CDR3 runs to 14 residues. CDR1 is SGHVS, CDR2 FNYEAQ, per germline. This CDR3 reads CASSLLGNSLEQYF. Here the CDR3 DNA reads TGTGCCAGCAGCTTATTGGGCAATTCACTCGAGCAGTACTTC.

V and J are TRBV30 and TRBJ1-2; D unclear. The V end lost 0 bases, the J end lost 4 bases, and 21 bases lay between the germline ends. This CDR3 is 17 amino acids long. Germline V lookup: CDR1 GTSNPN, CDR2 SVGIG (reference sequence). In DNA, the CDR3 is TGTGCCTGGAGTGTACTGTCATCGACCCTGCGGGGCTATGGCTACACCTTC. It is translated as CAWSVLSSTLRGYGYTF. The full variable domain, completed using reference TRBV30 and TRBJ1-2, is SQTIHQWPATLVQPVGSPLSLECTVEGTSNPNLYWYRQAAGRGLQLLFYSVGIGQISSEVPQNLSASRPQDRQFILSSKKLLLSDSGFYLCAWSVLSSTLRGYGYTFGSGTRLTVV.